Listed below are T cell receptor beta chains from one sample, sequenced in a study of blood T cells in healthy people across ages. TCRdb analysed the 5' RACE reads with MiXCR anew, one entry per CDR3 protein. The repertoire holds around 1,000,000 distinct CDR3 sequences, with about 23% as singletons. These data also featured in a second study, about T cells of mothers and their children.

Sample: blood. These receptors all stem from a girl aged 2 to 9 in good health. Both conserved end residues are trimmed from each CDR3. The D gene is left open where the match is weak. For some rows the clone size is stated as once, few or many, or as a class when expanded; others skip it.

V gene | D gene | clone size | CDR3 protein
TRBV5-1 | TRBD1 | few | ASSLTGQANEQY
TRBV28 | . | many | ASSLELSNYNEQF
TRBV20-1 | . | . | SARQGGFIHNSPLH
TRBV3-1 | . | many | ASSQAGSGQF
TRBV20-1 | TRBD1 | . | SARTQGDEKLF
TRBV3-1 | . | few | ASSQDGGPTDTQY
TRBV7-9 | . | few | ASSLPGNTGELF
TRBV12-3/TRBV12-4 | . | few | ASSLWSLNTEAF
TRBV27 | . | few | ASKGSTGWAEAF
TRBV18 | . | few | ASSPEGRGYNEQF
TRBV12-3/TRBV12-4 | . | many | ASSPRDTQY
TRBV5-1 | . | . | ASSLLGGGYEQY
TRBV7-9 | TRBD1 | few | ASSLDRGLGMGTEAF
TRBV5-5 | TRBD1 | . | ASSFAGQNQPQH
TRBV7-9 | . | . | ASSLDDYAPHNEQF
TRBV4-2 | TRBD2 | . | ASSQTSGGGETRY
TRBV2 | . | . | ATTVDGNTEAF
TRBV28 | . | . | ASSFVERGYEQY
TRBV11-3 | . | . | ASSSAFQETQY
TRBV11-2 | TRBD2 | . | ASSSSSGTSGEIETQY